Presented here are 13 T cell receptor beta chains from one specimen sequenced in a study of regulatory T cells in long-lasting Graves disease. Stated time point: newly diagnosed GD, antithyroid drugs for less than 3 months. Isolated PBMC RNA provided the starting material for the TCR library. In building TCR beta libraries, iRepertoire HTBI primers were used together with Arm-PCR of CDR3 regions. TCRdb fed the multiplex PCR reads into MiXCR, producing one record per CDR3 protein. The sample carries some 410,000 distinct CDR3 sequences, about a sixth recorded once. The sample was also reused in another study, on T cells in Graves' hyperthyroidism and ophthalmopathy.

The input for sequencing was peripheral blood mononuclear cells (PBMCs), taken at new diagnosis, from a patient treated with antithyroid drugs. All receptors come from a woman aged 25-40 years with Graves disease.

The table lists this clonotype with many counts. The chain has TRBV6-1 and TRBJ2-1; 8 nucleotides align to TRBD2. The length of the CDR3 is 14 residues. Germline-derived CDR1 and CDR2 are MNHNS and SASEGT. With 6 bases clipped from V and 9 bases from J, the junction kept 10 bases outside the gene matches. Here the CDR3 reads CASSLSGSSREQFF. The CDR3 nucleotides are TGTGCCAGCAGCCTAAGCGGGAGTTCACGTGAGCAGTTCTTC.

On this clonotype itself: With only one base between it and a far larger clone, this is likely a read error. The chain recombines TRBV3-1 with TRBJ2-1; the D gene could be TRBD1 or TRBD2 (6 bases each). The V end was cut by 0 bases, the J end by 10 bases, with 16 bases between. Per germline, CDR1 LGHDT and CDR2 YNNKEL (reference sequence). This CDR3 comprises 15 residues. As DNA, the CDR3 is TGTGCCAGCAGCCAAGAGCGGGACACCGACTACGAGCAGTTCTTC. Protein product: CASSQERDTDYEQFF.

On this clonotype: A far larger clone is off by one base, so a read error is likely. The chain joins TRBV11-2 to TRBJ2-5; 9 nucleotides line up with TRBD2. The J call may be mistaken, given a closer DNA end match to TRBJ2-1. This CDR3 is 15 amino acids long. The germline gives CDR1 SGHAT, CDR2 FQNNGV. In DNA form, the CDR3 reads TGTGCCAGCAGCTTAGGGACTAGCGATAACTATGAGCAGTTCTTC. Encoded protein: CASSLGTSDNYEQFF.

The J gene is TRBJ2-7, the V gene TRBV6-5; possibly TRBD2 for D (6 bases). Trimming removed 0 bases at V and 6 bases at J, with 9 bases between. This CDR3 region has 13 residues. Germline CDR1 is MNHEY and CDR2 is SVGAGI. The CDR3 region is CASSYSTGSEQYF. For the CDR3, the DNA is TGTGCCAGCAGTTACTCGACCGGGAGCGAGCAGTACTTC.

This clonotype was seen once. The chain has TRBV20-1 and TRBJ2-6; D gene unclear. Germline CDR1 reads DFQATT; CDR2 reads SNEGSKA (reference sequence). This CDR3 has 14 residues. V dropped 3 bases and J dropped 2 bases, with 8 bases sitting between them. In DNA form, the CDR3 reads TGCAGTGCTAGTCCCCGAGCTGGGGCCAACGTCCTGACTTTC. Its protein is CSASPRAGANVLTF.

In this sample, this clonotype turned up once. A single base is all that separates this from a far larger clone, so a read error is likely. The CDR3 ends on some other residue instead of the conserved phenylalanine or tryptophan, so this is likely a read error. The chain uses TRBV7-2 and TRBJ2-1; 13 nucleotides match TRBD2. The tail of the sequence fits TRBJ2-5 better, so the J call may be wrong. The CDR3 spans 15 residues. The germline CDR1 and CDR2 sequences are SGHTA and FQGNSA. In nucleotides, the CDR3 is TGTGCCAGCAGCTTATTACTAGCGGGAGGGCCGGCCCAGTACTCC. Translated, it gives CASSLLLAGGPAQYS.

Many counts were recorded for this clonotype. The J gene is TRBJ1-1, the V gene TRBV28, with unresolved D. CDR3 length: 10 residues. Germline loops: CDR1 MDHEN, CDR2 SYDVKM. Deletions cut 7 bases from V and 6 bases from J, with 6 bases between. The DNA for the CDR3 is TGTGCCAGCACGGGGTCTGAAGCTTTCTTT. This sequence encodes CASTGSEAFF.

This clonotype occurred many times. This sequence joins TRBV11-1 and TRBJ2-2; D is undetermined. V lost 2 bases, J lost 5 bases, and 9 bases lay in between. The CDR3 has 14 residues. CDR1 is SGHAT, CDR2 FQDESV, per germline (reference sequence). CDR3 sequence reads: CASSLREGTGELFF. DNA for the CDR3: TGTGCCAGCAGCTTAAGGGAAGGGACCGGGGAGCTGTTTTTT.

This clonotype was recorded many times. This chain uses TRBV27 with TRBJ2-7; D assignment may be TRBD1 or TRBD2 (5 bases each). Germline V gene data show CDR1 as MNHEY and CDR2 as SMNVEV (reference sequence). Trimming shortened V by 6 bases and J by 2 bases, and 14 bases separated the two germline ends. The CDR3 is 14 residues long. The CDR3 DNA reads TGTGCCAGCAGCCCCGGGACGGATACCTACGAGCAGTACTTC. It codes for CASSPGTDTYEQYF.

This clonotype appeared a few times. CDR3 nucleotide sequence: TGTGCCAGTACCGACAGGGAAATCTACGAGCAGTACTTC. Its protein product is CASTDREIYEQYF. This sequence joins TRBV19 and TRBJ2-7; 7 positions match TRBD1. Per the germline V gene, CDR1 is LNHDA and CDR2 is SQIVND (reference sequence). V was pared by 7 bases and J by 3 bases, with 6 bases of the junction left unmatched. The CDR3 is 13 residues long.

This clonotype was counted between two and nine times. CDR3 in amino acids: CSARDPLRALHNSPLHF. The DNA of the CDR3 is TGCAGTGCTAGAGATCCACTGAGGGCTCTTCATAATTCACCCCTCCACTTT. V usage is TRBV20-1 and J usage is TRBJ1-6; D unclear. Trimming removed 0 bases from V and 5 bases from J, with 17 bases in between. Looked up from germline, CDR1 is DFQATT and CDR2 is SNEGSKA (reference sequence). This CDR3 has 17 residues.

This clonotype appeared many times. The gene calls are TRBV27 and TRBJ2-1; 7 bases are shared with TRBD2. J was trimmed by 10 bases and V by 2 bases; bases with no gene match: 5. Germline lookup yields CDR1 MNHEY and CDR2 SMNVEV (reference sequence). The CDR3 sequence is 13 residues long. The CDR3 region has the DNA TGTGCCAGCAGTTTAGCGGGAGTAAAGGAGCAGTTCTTC. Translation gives CASSLAGVKEQFF.

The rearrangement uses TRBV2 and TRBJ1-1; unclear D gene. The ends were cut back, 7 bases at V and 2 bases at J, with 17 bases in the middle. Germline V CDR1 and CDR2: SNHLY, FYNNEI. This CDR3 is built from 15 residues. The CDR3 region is CASTSKGQINTEAFF. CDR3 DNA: TGTGCCAGCACCTCAAAAGGGCAAATCAACACTGAAGCTTTCTTT.